Each of the 18 T cell receptor beta chains below was sequenced from the same sample in a study of blood T cell repertoires in COVID-19. This table comes from immunoSEQ multiplex PCR, and its TCRdb copy is limited to in-frame clones, with some not included. This sample has some 110,000 clones; roughly 88% occur once, and the top ten carry about 4.7%. Sequencing was done on a sample of peripheral blood. These receptors were obtained from a man in his forties or fifties with acute or convalescent COVID-19.

The chain couples TRBV11-2 to TRBJ2-7, with 8 bases matching TRBD2. With 1 base clipped from V and 0 bases from J, the junction kept 5 bases outside the gene matches. This CDR3 is built from 16 residues. The germline gives CDR1 SGHAT, CDR2 FQNNGV. The CDR3 reads CASSLAGGRFSYEQYF. CDR3 sequence (DNA): TGTGCCAGCAGCTTAGCTGGCGGGAGGTTCTCCTACGAGCAGTACTTC.

This rearrangement joins TRBV19 to TRBJ2-3, with D perhaps matching TRBD1 (5 bases). V dropped 4 bases and J dropped 2 bases, with 7 bases sitting between them. This CDR3 is built from 13 residues. Germline-derived CDR1 and CDR2 are LNHDA and SQIVND (reference sequence). CDR3 bases: TGTGCCAGTAGTACAGGGCTCACAGATACGCAGTATTTT. Its translation is CASSTGLTDTQYF. Full variable domain (outside the CDR3, taken from reference TRBV19 and TRBJ2-3): DGGITQSPKYLFRKEGQNVTLSCEQNLNHDAMYWYRQDPGQGLRLIYYSQIVNDFQKGDIAEGYSVSREKKESFPLTVTSAQKNPTAFYLCASSTGLTDTQYFGPGTRLTVL.

The chain couples TRBV3-1 (or the pseudogene TRBV3-2) to TRBJ1-4; weak D call: TRBD1 (6 bases). The CDR3 totals 14 residues. The V and J ends lost 5 bases and 7 bases respectively, with 14 bases between them. CDR1 is LGHDT, CDR2 YNNKEL, per germline (reference sequence). CDR3 DNA sequence: TGTGCCAGCAGCTTCACAGGGCGAGGTGAAAAACTGTTTTTT. It specifies CASSFTGRGEKLFF.

The chain joins TRBV5-6 to TRBJ1-3; TRBD1 is a possible D gene (6 bases). The V and J ends lost 3 bases and 0 bases respectively, with 19 bases between them. Germline assignment: CDR1 SGHDT and CDR2 YYEEEE. The CDR3 extends over 18 amino acids. The CDR3 region is CASSYPYRARSSGNTIYF. CDR3 nucleotide sequence: TGTGCCAGCAGCTACCCCTACAGGGCGAGAAGCTCTGGAAACACCATATATTTT.

The sample holds one count of this clone. The J gene is TRBJ2-1, the V gene TRBV24-1; possibly TRBD2 for D (6 bases). Trimming stripped 4 bases from V and 3 bases from J, with 12 bases between. Germline V gene sequence: CDR1 KGHDR, CDR2 SFDVKD. The CDR3 totals 15 residues. The CDR3 region has the DNA TGTGCCACCAGTGAAGGGACTGCCCTCTACAATGAGCAGTTCTTC. Translating gives CATSEGTALYNEQFF.

The gene calls are TRBV7-8 and TRBJ1-6; TRBD1 is a possible D gene (6 bases). The CDR3 consists of 15 residues. From germline, CDR1 is SGHVS and CDR2 FQNEAQ. V was shortened by 2 bases and J by 10 bases, with 15 bases between the two germline ends. CDR3 coding DNA: TGTGCCAGCAGCTTAATCGTGGCAGGGGAGTCACCCCTCCACTTT. It specifies CASSLIVAGESPLHF.

V gene TRBV4-3 combines with J gene TRBJ2-2; TRBD1 matches 8 bases. The CDR3 runs to 17 residues. Germline V CDR1 and CDR2: LGHNA, YSLEER. V gave up 0 bases and J gave up 4 bases; unmatched junction bases: 7. The CDR3, as DNA: TGCGCCAGCAGCCAAGATCTGGCAGGGGGCGGCACCGGGGAGCTGTTTTTT. Protein: CASSQDLAGGGTGELFF.

This chain uses TRBV30 with TRBJ1-5; possible D gene TRBD1, 5 bases. CDR3 length: 13 amino acids. With 1 base removed from V and 6 bases from J, the gap between germline ends came to 10 bases. The germline V gene encodes CDR1 GTSNPN and CDR2 SVGIG (reference sequence). Written as DNA, the CDR3 is TGTGCCTGGAGTGCAGGGTTGGGTCAGCCCCAGCATTTT. This encodes CAWSAGLGQPQHF.

The chain is built from TRBV11-3 and TRBJ1-1; possibly TRBD1 for D (5 bases). The CDR3 extends over 14 amino acids. Per the germline V gene, CDR1 is SGHNT and CDR2 is YENEEA. Trimming pared 5 bases from V and 1 base from J, leaving 11 bases between. This chain's CDR3 is CASSRSGKNTEAFF. The CDR3 coding sequence is TGTGCCAGCAGCCGTTCAGGGAAGAACACTGAAGCTTTCTTT.

CDR3 in amino acids: CASSQQGVNTEAFF. The CDR3 DNA sequence: TGTGCCAGCAGTCAACAGGGGGTAAACACTGAAGCTTTCTTT. The chain carries TRBV2 and TRBJ1-1, with TRBD1 identical over 8 bases. The CDR3 spans 14 residues. Germline CDR1 and CDR2: SNHLY and FYNNEI. V shed 5 bases and J 2 bases; nucleotides not matched to a gene: 4.

The rearrangement joins TRBV27 to TRBJ1-1, with 7 bases that match TRBD1. Trimming cost V 5 bases and J 2 bases; bases outside gene matches: 11. This CDR3 has 16 amino acids. Germline V gives CDR1 MNHEY, CDR2 SMNVEV (reference sequence). This CDR3 reads CASSPSDRPINTEAFF. The CDR3 region has the DNA TGTGCCAGCAGTCCATCGGACAGGCCCATAAACACTGAAGCTTTCTTT.

The chain links TRBV3-1 (or the pseudogene TRBV3-2) to TRBJ1-1; TRBD1 is a possible D gene (6 bases). Germline V gene data show CDR1 as LGHDT and CDR2 as YNNKEL (reference sequence). V was trimmed by 1 base and J by 6 bases, leaving 12 bases between them. This CDR3 comprises 14 residues. This CDR3 reads CASSQGSGVPEAFF. CDR3 nucleotide sequence: TGTGCCAGCAGCCAAGGATCAGGGGTGCCTGAAGCTTTCTTT.

The rearrangement links TRBV12-3 or TRBV12-4 to TRBJ1-5; D is perhaps TRBD1 (5 bases). Trimming stripped 4 bases from V and 3 bases from J, with 7 bases between. CDR3 size: 13 residues. In DNA form, the CDR3 reads TGTGCCAGCAGTTCAGGGTCCAATCAGCCCCAGCATTTT. Translation: CASSSGSNQPQHF.

This CDR3 reads CASSLTIGTSGGNNEQFF. CDR3 DNA: TGCGCCAGCAGCCTAACGATCGGGACTAGCGGAGGAAACAATGAGCAGTTCTTC. The chain recombines TRBV5-1 with TRBJ2-1, with TRBD2 matching 11 bases. This CDR3 contains 18 residues. Unmatched junction bases numbered 14, after V lost 4 bases and J lost 5 bases. Germline V lookup: CDR1 SGHRS, CDR2 YFSETQ.

The CDR3 protein is CAISNGGSRETQYF. CDR3 sequence (DNA): TGTGCCATCAGTAACGGGGGGAGCCGTGAGACCCAGTACTTC. V usage is TRBV10-3 and J usage is TRBJ2-5; 7 bases align to TRBD2. Looked up from germline, CDR1 is ENHRY and CDR2 is SYGVKD. This CDR3 is built from 14 residues. The trim removed 5 bases at V and 5 bases at J, leaving 8 bases unmatched.

This chain uses TRBV5-1 with TRBJ2-2, with D maybe TRBD1 (6 bases). The CDR3 length is 19 residues. Germline lookup yields CDR1 SGHRS and CDR2 YFSETQ. V gave up 0 bases and J gave up 4 bases, with 22 bases separating them. The CDR3 loop reads CASSLVDGTRLHLTGELFF. DNA for the CDR3: TGCGCCAGCAGCTTGGTAGACGGGACACGACTACATCTCACCGGGGAGCTGTTTTTT.

The chain combines TRBV5-4 with TRBJ2-7, with 9 bases matching TRBD1. The V segment lost 3 bases and the J segment 6 bases; nucleotides outside the gene matches: 7. This CDR3 is 14 amino acids long. CDR1 SGHNT and CDR2 YYREEE come from the germline V gene (reference sequence). The CDR3 region has the DNA TGTGCCAGCAGCTCTCCGGGACAGGGAACCGAGCAGTACTTC. This gives the protein CASSSPGQGTEQYF.

This clone has just a few counts. The J gene is TRBJ2-7, the V gene TRBV4-1; D is undetermined. V was pared by 1 base and J by 3 bases, with 7 bases between. The CDR3 consists of 13 residues. Germline loops: CDR1 MGHRA, CDR2 YSYEKL. The CDR3 here is CASSQALYYEQYF. CDR3 in DNA: TGCGCCAGCAGCCAAGCCCTATACTACGAGCAGTACTTC.